This is a list of T cell receptor beta chains from one sample in a study of blood T cell repertoires in COVID-19. Profiling relied on immunoSEQ multiplex PCR, and the TCRdb table lists in-frame clones only, not all of them. The table records about 330,000 clones, roughly 87% of them present only once. The material sequenced was PBMCs or T cells enriched from blood (not recorded which). All receptors come from a woman aged 25 to 39 who had recovered from COVID-19. The CDR3 runs from the conserved cysteine through the conserved F or W. D genes are given only for firm matches. For some rows the clone size is stated as once, few or many, or as a class when expanded; others skip it.

v_gene,j_gene,abundance,d_gene,CDR3aa,CDR3nt
TRBV28,TRBJ1-1,NA,NA,CASSLPVNTEAFF,TGTGCCAGCAGTTTACCGGTGAACACTGAAGCTTTCTTT
TRBV28,TRBJ1-5,NA,NA,CASSQSNQPQHF,TGTGCCAGCAGCCAGAGCAATCAGCCCCAGCATTTT
TRBV19,TRBJ1-5,NA,NA,CASRQYGKAGGWSNQPQHF,TGTGCCAGTAGACAGTATGGCAAGGCCGGGGGATGGAGCAATCAGCCCCAGCATTTT
TRBV4-3,TRBJ2-7,NA,NA,CASSQDRAFGYEQYF,TGCGCCAGCAGCCAAGACAGGGCCTTTGGGTACGAGCAGTACTTC
TRBV5-1,TRBJ2-1,once,TRBD1,CASSSTTGRNNEQFF,TGCGCCAGCAGCTCCACGACAGGGAGAAACAATGAGCAGTTCTTC
TRBV7-8,TRBJ2-1,NA,NA,CASSHDYVQFF,TGTGCCAGCAGTCATGACTACGTTCAGTTCTTC
TRBV5-6,TRBJ1-2,NA,NA,CASSLLGHYGYTF,TGTGCCAGCAGCTTGCTGGGACATTATGGCTACACCTTC
TRBV6-1,TRBJ2-3,NA,TRBD1,CASNEPGQGITDTQYF,TGTGCCAGCAATGAACCGGGACAGGGGATCACAGATACGCAGTATTTT
TRBV15,TRBJ2-3,NA,TRBD1,CATSRVGRGLGTDTQYF,TGTGCCACCAGCAGAGTCGGCAGGGGGTTAGGCACAGATACGCAGTATTTT
TRBV7-9,TRBJ1-5,NA,NA,CASSLPNQPQHF,TGTGCCAGCAGCTTACCGAATCAGCCCCAGCATTTT
TRBV6-2/TRBV6-3,TRBJ1-4,NA,TRBD1,CASSTPGQGGFNEKLFF,TGTGCCAGCAGCACCCCGGGACAGGGGGGATTTAATGAAAAACTGTTTTTT
TRBV5-1,TRBJ2-7,NA,NA,CASSSDMRIDEQYF,TGCGCCAGCAGCTCGGACATGCGGATCGACGAGCAGTACTTC
TRBV11-2,TRBJ2-2,once,TRBD1,CASSSGTGDTGELFF,TGTGCCAGCAGCTCCGGGACAGGGGACACCGGGGAGCTGTTTTTT
TRBV28,TRBJ1-1,NA,NA,CASSFSQGTEAFF,TGTGCCAGCAGTTTTTCCCAGGGAACTGAAGCTTTCTTT
TRBV5-4,TRBJ1-1,once,NA,CASSTAPEGPEAFF,TGTGCCAGCAGCACCGCCCCCGAGGGCCCTGAAGCTTTCTTT
TRBV4-1,TRBJ2-3,once,TRBD2,CASSQESGLAGADTQYF,TGCGCCAGCAGCCAGGAATCGGGACTAGCGGGGGCGGATACGCAGTATTTT